This paragraph covers one T cell receptor (beta chain) sequence. Its antigen is not identified. The source of the sample is a study of shared clonotypes between healthy human individuals. Study conclusions and caveats: The sampled material consisted only of blood, and tissue repertoires are likely to differ. Non-shared clonotypes had lower generation probabilities than clonotypes shared by all four sorted-subset donors.

The data were produced by immunoSEQ multiplex PCR, yet TCRdb's version contains in-frame clones alone and is incomplete. The sample yields about 1 million clones, roughly 70% seen once. The clonotype was recovered from a man aged 18 to 29 in good health. The sequencing sample was made of memory CD4+ T cells sorted from blood. Described subset: CD45RA-negative fraction.

CDR3 nucleotide sequence: TGTGCCAGCAGCTCCCCAGCGGGAGCAGAGACCCAGTACTTC. Encoded protein: CASSSPAGAETQYF. The rearrangement uses TRBV11-2 and TRBJ2-5; 8 nucleotides agree with TRBD2. The germline V gene has CDR1 SGHAT and CDR2 FQNNGV. J lost 4 bases, V lost 4 bases, and 5 bases had no gene match. The CDR3 sequence is 14 residues long.